Below, 25 T cell receptor beta chains from the same sample are listed, as sequenced in a study of vaccination effects on CD4 cells after COVID-19. No cognate antigen is known for these TCRs. Sequencing was performed with immunoSEQ multiplex PCR; in TCRdb, only in-frame clones are kept and a portion is missing. Of tens of thousands of clones listed, approximately 72% are singletons. Sequencing followed a ViraFEST assay step that expanded antigen-specific CD4+ T cells with viral peptide pools. Following 10 days of culture, CD4+ T cells were isolated. Convalescent patients had PCR-confirmed SARS-CoV-2 infection between March and December 2020. This material consisted of CD4+ T cells from PBMCs cultured with a peptide pool, taken before COVID-19 vaccination. The receptor set was obtained from a human donor who had a prior SARS-CoV-2 infection.

The chain couples TRBV9 to TRBJ2-2, with no clear D. The germline V gene encodes CDR1 SGDLS and CDR2 YYNGEE. Trimming took 7 bases from V and 3 from J, leaving 16 bases between them. The CDR3 runs 15 residues. In DNA form, the CDR3 reads TGTGCCAGCCGGGCCTCGGACGGATACACCGGGGAGCTGTTTTTT. Translation: CASRASDGYTGELFF.

The chain uses TRBV18 and TRBJ1-6, with a weak D call TRBD1 (5 bases). The CDR3 is made up of 13 amino acids. Trimming removed 6 bases at V and 6 bases at J, with 9 bases between. Per germline, CDR1 KGHSH and CDR2 LQKENI. The CDR3 DNA sequence: TGTGCCAGCTCCGCAGACAGTAATTCACCCCTCCACTTT. It translates to CASSADSNSPLHF. The full variable domain, in which reference TRBV18 and TRBJ1-6 provide the parts outside the CDR3, is NAGVMQNPRHLVRRRGQEARLRCSPMKGHSHVYWYRQLPEEGLKFMVYLQKENIIDESGMPKERFSAEFPKEGPSILRIQQVVRGDSAAYFCASSADSNSPLHFGNGTRLTVT.

This clone appeared once. This sequence joins TRBV27 and TRBJ1-1, with D possibly TRBD1 on 6 matching bases. Trimming stripped 5 bases from V and 5 bases from J, with 12 bases between. The V gene's germline CDR1 is MNHEY and CDR2 SMNVEV (reference sequence). The CDR3 runs to 13 residues. The CDR3: CASSIRGLTEAFF. The CDR3 DNA is TGTGCCAGCAGTATCAGGGGATTAACTGAAGCTTTCTTT.

The sample holds one count of this clone. V and J are TRBV5-1 and TRBJ1-1; D gene unclear. Per germline, CDR1 SGHRS and CDR2 YFSETQ. The CDR3 covers 15 residues. V was clipped by 0 bases and J by 0 bases, with 9 bases between them. The CDR3 DNA reads as TGCGCCAGCAGCTTGGGGGTGGAATTGAACACTGAAGCTTTCTTT. Its protein is CASSLGVELNTEAFF.

This chain's CDR3 is CASSQVGTRGRETQYF. In nucleotides, the CDR3 is TGCGCCAGCAGCCAAGTAGGGACAAGAGGTAGAGAGACCCAGTACTTC. This chain joins TRBV4-3 and TRBJ2-5, with D perhaps TRBD1 (6 bases). This CDR3 region has 16 residues. Germline loops: CDR1 LGHNA, CDR2 YSLEER. V was clipped by 1 base and J by 4 bases, with 16 bases between them.

This clone was counted a single time. V gene TRBV15 combines with J gene TRBJ2-5; 12 bases are shared with TRBD2. CDR1 and CDR2 (germline): LNHNV, YYDKDF (reference sequence). This CDR3 contains 15 residues. J gave up 2 bases and V 5 bases, and 3 bases lay outside the gene matches. In nucleotides, the CDR3 is TGTGCCACCAGCGGACTAGCGGGGATTCAAGAGACCCAGTACTTC. This codes for CATSGLAGIQETQYF. The whole variable domain, filled in from reference TRBV15 and TRBJ2-5, reads DAMVIQNPRYQVTQFGKPVTLSCSQTLNHNVMYWYQQKSSQAPKLLFHYYDKDFNNEADTPDNFQSRRPNTSFCFLDIRSPGLGDTAMYLCATSGLAGIQETQYFGPGTRLLVL.

The rearrangement joins TRBV2 to TRBJ1-2; perhaps TRBD1 as D (5 bases). Per the germline V gene, CDR1 is SNHLY and CDR2 is FYNNEI. The CDR3 is 16 residues long. V lost 7 bases to trimming and J lost 2 bases, with 20 bases between them. Written as DNA, the CDR3 is TGTGCCAGCATGGAGGGGCCAAGCAGGATAAACTATGGCTACACCTTC. Its protein product is CASMEGPSRINYGYTF.

This chain links TRBV5-1 with TRBJ2-2; TRBD2 is a possible D gene (5 bases). Trimming took 10 bases from V and 0 from J, leaving 16 bases between them. Looked up from germline, CDR1 is SGHRS and CDR2 is YFSETQ. The CDR3 consists of 15 residues. The CDR3 loop is CACTSGNPNTGELFF. CDR3 DNA: TGCGCCTGCACCTCGGGAAACCCGAACACCGGGGAGCTGTTTTTT.

This sequence joins TRBV6-5 and TRBJ1-5; D is unclear. CDR1 is MNHEY and CDR2 is SVGAGI in the germline V gene. This CDR3 spans 12 amino acids. Trimming removed 9 bases at V and 3 bases at J, with 9 bases between. CDR3 nucleotides: TGTGCCAGTCGACAAATCAATCAGCCCCAGCATTTT. Amino acid sequence: CASRQINQPQHF.

This clone was observed once. This sequence joins TRBV2 and TRBJ1-2; 8 bases map to TRBD1. CDR1 SNHLY and CDR2 FYNNEI come from the germline V gene. After removal of 4 bases from V and 5 bases from J, the junction contained 3 bases not matched to a gene. The CDR3 is made up of 13 amino acids. The CDR3: CASSVNRGYGYTF. DNA of the CDR3: TGTGCCAGCAGTGTTAACAGGGGGTATGGCTACACCTTC.

This clone appeared a few times. For the CDR3, the DNA is TGCAGCGTGCCTCTTTTAGCCCCCAATGAGCAGTTCTTC. It specifies CSVPLLAPNEQFF. The chain recombines TRBV29-1 with TRBJ2-1, with unresolved D. The germline CDR1 and CDR2 sequences are SQVTM and ANQGSEA. CDR3 length: 13 residues. Trimming took 6 bases from V and 6 from J, leaving 15 bases between them.

This chain joins TRBV19 and TRBJ1-4; D unresolved. The CDR3 has 16 residues. The ends were cut back, 1 base at V and 7 bases at J, with 16 bases in the middle. CDR1 and CDR2 (germline): LNHDA, SQIVND (reference sequence). The CDR3, as DNA: TGTGCCAGTAGTATAGTAGAGGGAGGCCCCCGTGAAAAACTGTTTTTT. Amino acids: CASSIVEGGPREKLFF.

This clone was seen only once. The chain combines TRBV18 with TRBJ2-7, with D unclear. The CDR3 covers 13 residues. V was trimmed by 1 base and J by 5 bases, leaving 9 bases between them. Germline V gene sequence: CDR1 KGHSH, CDR2 LQKENI. DNA for the CDR3: TGTGCCAGCTCACCACTAGCTCTCGACGAGCAGTACTTC. It codes for CASSPLALDEQYF.

This chain joins TRBV28 and TRBJ2-7; tentative D call: TRBD2 (6 bases). The CDR3 is 16 amino acids. V lost 4 bases, J lost 3 bases, and 19 bases lay in between. Germline V gene sequence: CDR1 MDHEN, CDR2 SYDVKM. Written as DNA, the CDR3 is TGTGCCAGCAGTTCACCCGGGGCCGGGGGTGGCTACGAGCAGTACTTC. Amino acids: CASSSPGAGGGYEQYF.

J is TRBJ2-5 and V is TRBV3-1 (or the pseudogene TRBV3-2), with D unclear. V lost 4 bases and J 5 bases, leaving 5 bases between the germline ends. CDR1 and CDR2 (germline): LGHDT, YNNKEL (reference sequence). CDR3 size: 11 residues. The CDR3 coding sequence is TGTGCCAGCAGCCGCAGGGAGACCCAGTACTTC. Translating gives CASSRRETQYF.

The V gene is TRBV18, the J gene TRBJ2-7, with 9 bases lining up with TRBD2. The V gene end was trimmed by 4 bases and the J gene end by 1 base; junction bases not matched to a gene: 5. The V gene's germline CDR1 is KGHSH and CDR2 LQKENI. The CDR3 is 15 residues long. The CDR3 reads CASSLGLASSYEQYF. The CDR3 nucleotides read TGTGCCAGCTCACTTGGACTAGCGTCGTCCTACGAGCAGTACTTC.

The chain couples TRBV27 to TRBJ1-2, with TRBD1 as a possible D gene (5 bases). The germline V gene has CDR1 MNHEY and CDR2 SMNVEV (reference sequence). V shed 5 bases and J shed 4 bases, with 17 bases lying between them. CDR3 length: 15 residues. CDR3 sequence: CASSPSSRAFYGYTF. CDR3 in DNA: TGTGCCAGCAGTCCCTCCAGCAGGGCGTTCTATGGCTACACCTTC.

This chain uses TRBV4-2 with TRBJ1-2; D is perhaps TRBD1 (6 bases). With 0 bases removed from V and 7 bases from J, the gap between germline ends came to 15 bases. CDR1 and CDR2 from the germline V gene are LGHNA and YNFKEQ. There are 15 residues in the CDR3. The CDR3 nucleotides are TGTGCCAGCAGCCAAGATGGGCAGGGGCCTTTTGGCTACACCTTC. Amino acid sequence: CASSQDGQGPFGYTF.

The chain joins TRBV5-6 to TRBJ1-1; no clear D. Trimming took 6 bases from V and 5 from J, leaving 20 bases between them. Per germline, CDR1 SGHDT and CDR2 YYEEEE. This CDR3 has 15 amino acids. The CDR3 spells CASTPENGEGTEAFF. The CDR3 nucleotides are TGTGCCAGCACCCCGGAGAACGGGGAGGGAACTGAAGCTTTCTTT.

V is TRBV30 and J is TRBJ1-4; the D is unclear. There are 12 residues in the CDR3. V lost 0 bases, J lost 7 bases, and 6 bases lay in between. CDR1 and CDR2 from the germline V gene are GTSNPN and SVGIG (reference sequence). The CDR3, as DNA: TGTGCCTGGAGTGTAATTGGTGAAAAACTGTTTTTT. Protein: CAWSVIGEKLFF.

The chain has TRBV11-2 and TRBJ2-2; 8 positions match TRBD2. Germline values: CDR1 SGHAT, CDR2 FQNNGV. Trimming cost V 5 bases and J 4 bases; bases outside gene matches: 6. CDR3 length equals 15 residues. DNA of the CDR3: TGTGCCAGCAGCCCCAGGACTAGCAGCACCGGGGAGCTGTTTTTT. It is translated as CASSPRTSSTGELFF.

This clone was counted a few times. The chain is built from TRBV11-2 and TRBJ1-2; 10 bases line up with TRBD1. Germline loops: CDR1 SGHAT, CDR2 FQNNGV. V lost 6 bases, J lost 8 bases, and 12 bases stayed unmatched. The CDR3 has 15 residues. CDR3 in DNA: TGTGCCAGCAGTCGACAGCAGGGACAGGGGAGCGGCTACACCTTC. It codes for CASSRQQGQGSGYTF.

This chain uses TRBV18 with TRBJ2-1, with 7 bases aligning to TRBD1. This CDR3 is 14 amino acids long. The ends lost 2 bases at V and 5 bases at J; junction bases unmatched: 3. In germline, CDR1 is KGHSH, CDR2 LQKENI. The CDR3 DNA reads as TGTGCCAGCTCACCAACGGGACAGAACAATGAGCAGTTCTTC. Amino acids: CASSPTGQNNEQFF.

This clone showed up just once. This chain connects TRBV30 to TRBJ1-4; D remains unclear. The V end was cut by 3 bases, the J end by 7 bases, with 18 bases between. The CDR3 consists of 15 residues. Per the germline V gene, CDR1 is GTSNPN and CDR2 is SVGIG (reference sequence). CDR3 region: CAWRPGIQPSEKLFF. DNA for the CDR3: TGTGCCTGGAGACCTGGGATTCAACCTAGTGAAAAACTGTTTTTT.

The chain carries TRBV7-3 and TRBJ2-1; 13 bases align to TRBD2. Germline V gives CDR1 SGHTA, CDR2 FQGTGA. This CDR3 spans 15 amino acids. V was pared by 1 base and J by 8 bases, with 2 bases of the junction left unmatched. DNA of the CDR3: TGTGCCAGCAGCTTAAGGGGGACTAGCGGGGATGAGCAGTTCTTC. Residues: CASSLRGTSGDEQFF.